These 21 T cell receptor beta chains originate from one sample sequenced in a study of T cell changes during pregnancy in multiple sclerosis. The data were produced by immunoSEQ multiplex PCR, yet TCRdb's version contains in-frame clones alone and is incomplete. Among approximately 23,000 clones listed, 80% to 90% were seen once. Material: CD8+ T cells from peripheral blood mononuclear cells, obtained in the first trimester of pregnancy. The receptor source for this set is a female donor with multiple sclerosis, enrolled in a pregnancy study.

The V gene is TRBV28, the J gene TRBJ2-1, with 7 bases that match TRBD2. Germline CDR1 is MDHEN and CDR2 is SYDVKM. The CDR3 is 15 amino acids. V was pared by 5 bases and J by 3 bases, with 7 bases of the junction left unmatched. The CDR3 nucleotides are TGTGCCAGCAGTCCTGGACTAGTGGACTACAATGAGCAGTTCTTC. As protein: CASSPGLVDYNEQFF.

The chain employs TRBV6-5 and TRBJ2-7; TRBD2 matches at 13 bases. This CDR3 is 15 amino acids long. The trim removed 6 bases at V and 7 bases at J, leaving 9 bases unmatched. Per the germline V gene, CDR1 is MNHEY and CDR2 is SVGAGI. The CDR3: CASREGTSGTWEQYF. CDR3 nucleotides: TGTGCCAGCAGGGAGGGGACTAGCGGGACTTGGGAGCAGTACTTC.

The chain carries TRBV11-2 and TRBJ2-1; 9 bases are shared with TRBD1. In germline, CDR1 is SGHAT, CDR2 FQNNGV. The CDR3 totals 14 residues. V was clipped by 8 bases and J by 1 base; unmatched bases: 3. CDR3 in amino acids: CASGTGTSYNEQFF. The CDR3 nucleotides read TGTGCCAGCGGGACAGGGACTTCCTACAATGAGCAGTTCTTC.

The chain combines TRBV28 with TRBJ2-7; 13 nucleotides align to TRBD2. The CDR3 is 17 amino acids. V trimming: 4 bases; J trimming: 4 bases; junction bases outside the gene matches: 10. Germline V CDR1 and CDR2: MDHEN, SYDVKM. The CDR3 loop is CASSSGLAGSFRYEQYF. The DNA for the CDR3 is TGTGCCAGCAGTTCGGGACTAGCGGGATCTTTTCGATACGAGCAGTACTTC.

Written as DNA, the CDR3 is TGTGCCAGCAGCCATCCGGGACAGCCCTTCTTGAACACTGAAGCTTTCTTT. Its translation is CASSHPGQPFLNTEAFF. V usage is TRBV14 and J usage is TRBJ1-1; 7 nucleotides agree with TRBD1. Germline CDR1 reads SGHDN; CDR2 reads FVKESK. The CDR3 contains 17 residues. J was trimmed by 0 bases and V by 3 bases; bases with no gene match: 10.

The rearrangement uses TRBV7-9 and TRBJ2-7, with D perhaps TRBD1 (5 bases). Germline V gives CDR1 SEHNR, CDR2 FQNEAQ (reference sequence). Trimming cost V 6 bases and J 0 bases, with 9 bases left between them. There are 13 residues in the CDR3. The CDR3 is CASRIQGSYEQYF. DNA of the CDR3: TGTGCCAGCAGGATTCAGGGCTCCTACGAGCAGTACTTC.

Here the CDR3 DNA reads TGCGCCAGCAGCCAAGACGCCTTGGGGGGATACAGAACCTACGAGCAGTACTTC. Translated: CASSQDALGGYRTYEQYF. V is TRBV4-1 and J is TRBJ2-7, with D possibly TRBD2 on 6 matching bases. Trimming cost V 0 bases and J 2 bases, with 20 bases left between them. Per the germline V gene, CDR1 is MGHRA and CDR2 is YSYEKL. This CDR3 has 18 amino acids.

The chain couples TRBV7-9 to TRBJ2-3; TRBD2 matches 12 bases. The CDR3 covers 17 residues. Unmatched junction bases numbered 9, after V lost 5 bases and J lost 3 bases. Germline CDR1 is SEHNR and CDR2 is FQNEAQ (reference sequence). This chain's CDR3 is CASSPRLAGVLTDTQYF. The DNA for the CDR3 is TGTGCCAGCAGCCCCCGACTAGCGGGAGTTCTTACAGATACGCAGTATTTT.

The rearrangement joins TRBV27 to TRBJ1-3; D may be TRBD1 (6 bases). The CDR3 extends over 14 amino acids. Germline CDR1 reads MNHEY; CDR2 reads SMNVEV (reference sequence). V was pared by 8 bases and J by 1 base, with 12 bases between. The CDR3 DNA is TGTGCCAGCTTGTTGGGGGCATCTGGAAACACCATATATTTT. Translated: CASLLGASGNTIYF.

The chain is built from TRBV7-8 and TRBJ2-3; weak D call: TRBD2 (6 bases). Trimming removed 5 bases at V and 2 bases at J, with 26 bases between. The CDR3 is 19 residues long. Germline V gene sequence: CDR1 SGHVS, CDR2 FQNEAQ. CDR3 DNA: TGTGCCAGCAGCCGTGACTATGGTCTACGGGAGACTTACACAGATACGCAGTATTTT. Encoded protein: CASSRDYGLRETYTDTQYF.

The rearrangement uses TRBV5-1 and TRBJ2-3, with 7 bases that match TRBD2. With V trimmed by 1 base and J by 4 bases, 9 bases remained unmatched. Germline CDR1 reads SGHRS; CDR2 reads YFSETQ. The CDR3 is 16 residues long. The CDR3 is CASSLRLAVAADTQYF. The CDR3 bases are TGCGCCAGCAGCTTGCGGCTAGCGGTAGCCGCAGATACGCAGTATTTT.

This clone was found a few times. This sequence joins TRBV19 and TRBJ1-1; no definite D call. Per the germline V gene, CDR1 is LNHDA and CDR2 is SQIVND (reference sequence). The CDR3 consists of 11 residues. V lost 6 bases to trimming and J lost 7 bases, with 9 bases between them. The CDR3 DNA follows: TGTGCCAGTAGCACTCGGGTTGAAGCTTTCTTT. Translating gives CASSTRVEAFF. The complete variable domain, with remaining parts taken from reference TRBV19 and TRBJ1-1, reads DGGITQSPKYLFRKEGQNVTLSCEQNLNHDAMYWYRQDPGQGLRLIYYSQIVNDFQKGDIAEGYSVSREKKESFPLTVTSAQKNPTAFYLCASSTRVEAFFGQGTRLTVV.

The J gene is TRBJ1-4, the V gene TRBV2; D gene ambiguous. Germline CDR1 reads SNHLY; CDR2 reads FYNNEI. V lost 8 bases and J lost 0, with 10 bases in between. The CDR3 totals 14 residues. The CDR3 DNA is TGTGCCAGCGAACAGATTGCAACTAATGAAAAACTGTTTTTT. The encoded protein is CASEQIATNEKLFF.

This clone was counted once. This sequence joins TRBV19 and TRBJ2-7; D not resolved. The CDR3 extends over 13 amino acids. The germline V and J ends were trimmed by 3 bases and 1 base, with 7 bases remaining between them. Germline CDR1 reads LNHDA; CDR2 reads SQIVND (reference sequence). The CDR3, as DNA: TGTGCCAGTAGTATTTTCCCGTCCTACGAGCAGTACTTC. Protein sequence: CASSIFPSYEQYF.

The chain uses TRBV7-2 and TRBJ2-3; D perhaps matches TRBD2 (6 bases). This CDR3 is 14 amino acids long. V was pared by 2 bases and J by 1 base, with 7 bases between. Germline V lookup: CDR1 SGHTA, CDR2 FQGNSA. CDR3: CASSLWGGTDTQYF. The CDR3 DNA sequence: TGTGCCAGCAGCTTATGGGGGGGCACAGATACGCAGTATTTT.

J is TRBJ1-1 and V is TRBV19; TRBD1 matches at 7 bases. V shed 1 base and J 5 bases; nucleotides not matched to a gene: 4. The CDR3 extends over 14 amino acids. Germline V lookup: CDR1 LNHDA, CDR2 SQIVND (reference sequence). The CDR3 loop reads CASSIGQGRTEAFF. The CDR3 DNA sequence: TGTGCCAGTAGTATAGGACAGGGACGGACTGAAGCTTTCTTT.

The chain employs TRBV4-1 and TRBJ2-7; 7 positions match TRBD1. Germline CDR1 is MGHRA and CDR2 is YSYEKL. V lost 1 base to trimming and J lost 3 bases; unmatched junction nucleotides: 6. The CDR3 sequence is 15 residues long. The chain's CDR3 is CASSQVMGQSYEQYF. The CDR3 DNA follows: TGCGCCAGCAGCCAAGTAATGGGACAGAGCTACGAGCAGTACTTC.

This chain links TRBV5-8 with TRBJ1-4; D unclear. The ends were cut back, 0 bases at V and 8 bases at J, with 8 bases in the middle. Germline assignment: CDR1 SGHTS and CDR2 YDEGEE. The CDR3 consists of 13 residues. CDR3 residues: CASSLGLQEKLFF. The CDR3 region has the DNA TGTGCCAGCAGCTTGGGGCTGCAAGAAAAACTGTTTTTT.

This chain links TRBV9 with TRBJ1-5; no reliable D call. CDR1 and CDR2 (germline): SGDLS, YYNGEE. V was pared by 1 base and J by 7 bases, with 9 bases between. The CDR3 is made up of 13 amino acids. As DNA, the CDR3 is TGTGCCAGCAGCGTAAACGGAGAGCAGCCCCAGCATTTT. Protein sequence: CASSVNGEQPQHF.

The chain employs TRBV7-9 and TRBJ2-7, with D possibly matching TRBD1 (6 bases). The CDR3 spans 16 residues. CDR1 is SEHNR and CDR2 is FQNEAQ in the germline V gene (reference sequence). Trimming stripped 5 bases from V and 0 bases from J, with 17 bases between. For the CDR3, the DNA is TGTGCCAGCAGCCCTACGGGACACTTTCCCTCCTACGAGCAGTACTTC. Protein product: CASSPTGHFPSYEQYF.

CDR3 DNA: TGTGCCAGCAGCCTCGGACTAGATACAGATACGCAGTATTTT. This translates into CASSLGLDTDTQYF. The gene calls are TRBV7-3 and TRBJ2-3, with 7 positions matching TRBD2. CDR3 length equals 14 residues. CDR1 and CDR2 from the germline V gene are SGHTA and FQGTGA. V shed 5 bases and J 3 bases; nucleotides not matched to a gene: 5.